Sequencing of this T cell receptor beta chain was carried out in a study of identical twins. The study's findings and limits: Insertions were fewer in abundant cord blood beta clonotypes, whereas memory repertoires showed none of this pattern.

There are a few counts of this clonotype. Antigen: not known. Trimming removed 6 bases from V and 6 bases from J; junction bases left unmatched: 2. The germline CDR1 and CDR2 sequences are SNHLY and FYNNEI. The CDR3 has 12 amino acids. TCRdb called the 5' RACE reads again in MiXCR, with one record for every CDR3 protein. This table has around 690,000 distinct CDR3 sequences, over 20% appearing once. The same sample was also used in a study of T cells expressing NK-cell markers. From that second work: It was sorted CD3+CD56-NKG2C+, CD3+CD56+NKG2C- and CD3+CD56+NKG2C+ T cells that provided the TCR beta repertoires.

The rearrangement joins TRBV2 to TRBJ1-2; 9 bases fit TRBD1. The clonotype comes from a woman in her late teens or twenties in good health. Sequencing input: PBMCs. The CDR3 region has the DNA TGTGCCAGCAGGGGGACAGGGAATGGCTACACCTTC. This encodes CASRGTGNGYTF.